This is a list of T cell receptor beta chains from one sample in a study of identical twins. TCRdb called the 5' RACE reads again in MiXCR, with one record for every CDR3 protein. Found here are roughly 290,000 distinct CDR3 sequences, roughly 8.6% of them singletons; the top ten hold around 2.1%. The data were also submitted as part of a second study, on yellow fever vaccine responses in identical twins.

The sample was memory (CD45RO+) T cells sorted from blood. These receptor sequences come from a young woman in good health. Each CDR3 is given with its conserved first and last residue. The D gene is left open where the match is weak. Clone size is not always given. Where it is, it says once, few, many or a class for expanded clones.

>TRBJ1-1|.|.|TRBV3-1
TGTGCCAGCAGCCAAGGGCTTTCTGAAGCTTTCTTT
CASSQGLSEAFF
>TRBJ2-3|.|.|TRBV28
TGTGCCAGCAGTACCCGACAGATTAGCACAGATACGCAGTATTTT
CASSTRQISTDTQYF
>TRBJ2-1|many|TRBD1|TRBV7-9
TGTGCCAGCAGCCTCGGGACAGCTGAGCAGTTCTTC
CASSLGTAEQFF
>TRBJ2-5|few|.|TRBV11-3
TGTGCCAGCAGCTTAGAAGCCTACAGTATCCAAGAGACCCAGTACTTC
CASSLEAYSIQETQYF
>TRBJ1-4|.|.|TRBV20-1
TGCAGTGCTATCGCCGGGGGCTCGACTAATGAAAAACTGTTTTTT
CSAIAGGSTNEKLFF
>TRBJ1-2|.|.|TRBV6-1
TGTGCCAGCAAACGTGGTGCGGTTTCCTATGGCTACACCTTC
CASKRGAVSYGYTF
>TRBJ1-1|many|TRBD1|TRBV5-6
TGTGCCAGCACGGGACAGATGAACACTGAAGCTTTCTTT
CASTGQMNTEAFF
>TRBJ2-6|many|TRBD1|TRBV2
TGTGCCAGTCGGACAGGGTCTGGGGCCAACGTCCTGACTTTC
CASRTGSGANVLTF
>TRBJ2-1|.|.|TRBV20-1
TGCAGTGCTAGAGTGTCCACGGGAATTCGGGATGAGCAGTTCTTC
CSARVSTGIRDEQFF
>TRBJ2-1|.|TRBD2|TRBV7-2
TGTGCCAGCAGCTTAGTACCACTAGCGGGAGGGTACAATGAGCAGTTCTTC
CASSLVPLAGGYNEQFF
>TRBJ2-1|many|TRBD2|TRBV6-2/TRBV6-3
TGTGCCAGCACTCTAGCGGGAGGGCACAATGAGCAGTTCTTC
CASTLAGGHNEQFF
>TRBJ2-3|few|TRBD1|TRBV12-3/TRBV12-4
TGTGCCAGCAGCCGACGCCGGACAGGGAGCACAGATACGCAGTATTTT
CASSRRRTGSTDTQYF
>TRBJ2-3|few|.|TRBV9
TGTGCCAGCAGCGTAGGCATTTACTTCACAGATACGCAGTATTTT
CASSVGIYFTDTQYF
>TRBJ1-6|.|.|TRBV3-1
TGTGCCAGCAGCCAAACGGGGGGTAATTCACCCCTCCACTTT
CASSQTGGNSPLHF
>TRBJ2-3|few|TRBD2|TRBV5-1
TGCGCCAGCAAGCGAATAGCGGGAGCGGCAGATACGCAGTATTTT
CASKRIAGAADTQYF
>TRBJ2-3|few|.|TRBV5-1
TGCGCCAACAGCTTGGATACAGGGGCTGGACTAAATACGCAGTATTTT
CANSLDTGAGLNTQYF
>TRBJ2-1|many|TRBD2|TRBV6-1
TGTGCCAGCAGAAAACTAGCGGGAGGGAGCAATGAGCAGTTCTTC
CASRKLAGGSNEQFF
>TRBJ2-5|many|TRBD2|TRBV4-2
TGTGCCAGCAGCCCGGGGACTAGCGGTGGACAAGAGACCCAGTACTTC
CASSPGTSGGQETQYF
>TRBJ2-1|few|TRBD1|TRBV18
TGTGCCAGCTCACCTTGGACAGGGGGCGATGAGCAGTTCTTC
CASSPWTGGDEQFF
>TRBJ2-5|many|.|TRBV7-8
TGTGCCAGCAGCTTAGGGCCGAGGGAGACCCAGTACTTC
CASSLGPRETQYF
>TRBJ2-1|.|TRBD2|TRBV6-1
TGTGCCAGCAGTGCACTAGCGGGAGTCCCCCATGAGCAGTTCTTC
CASSALAGVPHEQFF
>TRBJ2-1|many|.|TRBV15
TGTGCCACCAGCAGAGTCGGCGGGGGCAGCAATGAGCAGTTCTTC
CATSRVGGGSNEQFF
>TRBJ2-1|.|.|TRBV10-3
TGTGCCATCAGTGAGATGGGGGAGTACAATGAGCAGTTCTTC
CAISEMGEYNEQFF
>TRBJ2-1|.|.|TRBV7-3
TGTGCCAGCAGCCCGCAGGGAGGGGGGGTCAATGAGCAGTTCTTC
CASSPQGGGVNEQFF